These 2 T cell receptor beta chains came from one sample sequenced in a study of blood T cells in healthy people across ages. Through a sample-barcoded 5' primer and a J-beta primer mix, a second PCR was run for roughly 6 to 12 cycles. Each CDR3 protein gets one entry after TCRdb re-called the 5' RACE reads with MiXCR. The data show almost 800,000 distinct CDR3 sequences, about 62% seen once. The sample comprised blood. The source is a young man in good health.

This chain joins TRBV25-1 and TRBJ1-2; D is possibly TRBD1 (5 bases). Germline V gives CDR1 MGHDK, CDR2 SYGVNS. The CDR3 is 16 residues long. V was trimmed by 4 bases and J by 1 base, leaving 16 bases between them. CDR3: CASSGFSGSGNYGYTF. CDR3 coding DNA: TGTGCCAGCAGTGGGTTCTCAGGGTCGGGTAACTATGGCTACACCTTC.

The chain uses TRBV5-1 and TRBJ2-3, with D possibly TRBD2 on 6 matching bases. V lost 0 bases and J lost 2, with 16 bases in between. The CDR3 extends over 17 amino acids. Germline V CDR1 and CDR2: SGHRS, YFSETQ. CDR3 sequence reads: CASSLGRFLASTDTQYF. The CDR3 DNA sequence: TGCGCCAGCAGCTTGGGGAGGTTTCTAGCGTCCACAGATACGCAGTATTTT.